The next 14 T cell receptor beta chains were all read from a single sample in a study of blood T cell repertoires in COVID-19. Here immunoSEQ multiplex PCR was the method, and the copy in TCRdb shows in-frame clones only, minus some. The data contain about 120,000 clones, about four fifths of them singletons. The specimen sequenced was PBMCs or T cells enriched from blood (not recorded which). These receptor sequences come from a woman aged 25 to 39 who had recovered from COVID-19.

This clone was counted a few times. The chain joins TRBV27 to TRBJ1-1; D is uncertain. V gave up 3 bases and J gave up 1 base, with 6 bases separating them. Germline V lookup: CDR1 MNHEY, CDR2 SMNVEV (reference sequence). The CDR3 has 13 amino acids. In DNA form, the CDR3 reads TGTGCCAGCAGTTTGGTTAGGAACACTGAAGCTTTCTTT. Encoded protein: CASSLVRNTEAFF.

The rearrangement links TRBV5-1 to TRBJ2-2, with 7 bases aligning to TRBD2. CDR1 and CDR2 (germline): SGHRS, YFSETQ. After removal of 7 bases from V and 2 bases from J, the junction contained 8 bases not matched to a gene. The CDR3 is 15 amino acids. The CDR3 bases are TGCGCCAGCCGCGATCAAGCGGGAAACACCGGGGAGCTGTTTTTT. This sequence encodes CASRDQAGNTGELFF.

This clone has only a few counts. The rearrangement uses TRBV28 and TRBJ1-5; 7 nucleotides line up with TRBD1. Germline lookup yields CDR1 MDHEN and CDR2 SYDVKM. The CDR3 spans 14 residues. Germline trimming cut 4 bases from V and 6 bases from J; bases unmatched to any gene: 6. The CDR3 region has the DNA TGTGCCAGCAGTTCAGGGGGGCACAGTCAGCCCCAGCATTTT. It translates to CASSSGGHSQPQHF. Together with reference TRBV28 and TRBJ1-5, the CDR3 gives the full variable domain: DVKVTQSSRYLVKRTGEKVFLECVQDMDHENMFWYRQDPGLGLRLIYFSYDVKMKEKGDIPEGYSVSREKKERFSLILESASTNQTSMYLCASSSGGHSQPQHFGDGTRLSIL.

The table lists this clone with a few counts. The CDR3 is CAPRTRNTGELFF. The CDR3 bases are TGTGCCCCCCGGACACGGAACACCGGGGAGCTGTTTTTT. The J gene is TRBJ2-2, the V gene TRBV7-9; D is perhaps TRBD1 (5 bases). This CDR3 has 13 amino acids. The germline V and J ends were trimmed by 11 bases and 1 base, with 11 bases remaining between them. Germline CDR1 and CDR2: SEHNR and FQNEAQ (reference sequence).

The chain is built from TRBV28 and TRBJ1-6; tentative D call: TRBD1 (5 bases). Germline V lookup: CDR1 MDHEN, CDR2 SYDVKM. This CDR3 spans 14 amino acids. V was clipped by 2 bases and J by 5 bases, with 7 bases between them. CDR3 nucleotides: TGTGCCAGCAGTTTAGGGGGGAATAATTCACCCCTCCACTTT. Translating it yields CASSLGGNNSPLHF.

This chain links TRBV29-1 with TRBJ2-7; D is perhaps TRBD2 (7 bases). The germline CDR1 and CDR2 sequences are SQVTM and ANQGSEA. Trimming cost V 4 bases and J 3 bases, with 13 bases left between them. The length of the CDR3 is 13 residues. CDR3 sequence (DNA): TGCAGCGTTGCTAGGGGGGGTTTCTACGAGCAGTACTTC. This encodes CSVARGGFYEQYF.

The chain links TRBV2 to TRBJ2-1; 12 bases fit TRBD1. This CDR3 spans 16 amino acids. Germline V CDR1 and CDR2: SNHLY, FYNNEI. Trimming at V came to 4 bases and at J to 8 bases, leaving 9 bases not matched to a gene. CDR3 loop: CASSGLGTGGGYEQFF. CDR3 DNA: TGTGCCAGCAGTGGGCTAGGGACAGGGGGCGGCTATGAGCAGTTCTTC.

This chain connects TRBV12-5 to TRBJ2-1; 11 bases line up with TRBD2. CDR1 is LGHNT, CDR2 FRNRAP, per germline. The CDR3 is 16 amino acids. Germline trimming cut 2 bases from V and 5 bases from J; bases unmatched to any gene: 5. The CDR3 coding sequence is TGTGCTAGTGGTTTGCCTGGGACTAGCGGTCACAATGAGCAGTTCTTC. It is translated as CASGLPGTSGHNEQFF.

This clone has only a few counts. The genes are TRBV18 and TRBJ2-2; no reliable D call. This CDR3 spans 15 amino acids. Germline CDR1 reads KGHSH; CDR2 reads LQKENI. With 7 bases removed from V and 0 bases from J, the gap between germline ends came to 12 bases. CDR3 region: CASCAVPSNTGELFF. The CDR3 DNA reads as TGTGCCAGCTGCGCGGTCCCTTCGAACACCGGGGAGCTGTTTTTT.

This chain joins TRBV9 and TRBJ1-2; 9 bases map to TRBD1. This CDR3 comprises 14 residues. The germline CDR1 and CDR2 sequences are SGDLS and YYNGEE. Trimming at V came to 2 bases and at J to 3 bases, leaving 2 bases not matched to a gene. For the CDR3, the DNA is TGTGCCAGCAGCGTCGGACAGGGGCACTATGGCTACACCTTC. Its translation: CASSVGQGHYGYTF. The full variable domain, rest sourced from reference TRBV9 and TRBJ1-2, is DSGVTQTPKHLITATGQRVTLRCSPRSGDLSVYWYQQSLDQGLQFLIQYYNGEERAKGNILERFSAQQFPDLHSELNLSSLELGDSALYFCASSVGQGHYGYTFGSGTRLTVV.

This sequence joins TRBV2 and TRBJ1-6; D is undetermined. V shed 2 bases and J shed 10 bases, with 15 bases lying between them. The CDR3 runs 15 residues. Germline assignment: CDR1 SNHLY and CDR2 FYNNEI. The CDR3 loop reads CASSELGGPGSPLHF. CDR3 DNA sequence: TGTGCCAGCAGTGAATTGGGAGGGCCAGGATCACCCCTCCACTTT. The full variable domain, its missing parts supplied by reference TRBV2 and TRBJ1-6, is EPEVTQTPSHQVTQMGQEVILRCVPISNHLYFYWYRQILGQKVEFLVSFYNNEISEKSEIFDDQFSVERPDGSNFTLKIRSTKLEDSAMYFCASSELGGPGSPLHFGNGTRLTVT.

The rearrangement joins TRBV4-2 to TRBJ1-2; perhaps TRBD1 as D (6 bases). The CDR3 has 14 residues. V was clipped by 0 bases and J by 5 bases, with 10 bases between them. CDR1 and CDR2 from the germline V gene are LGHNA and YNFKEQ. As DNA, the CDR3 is TGTGCCAGCAGCCAAGACAGGGGTGGGTATGGCTACACCTTC. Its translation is CASSQDRGGYGYTF.

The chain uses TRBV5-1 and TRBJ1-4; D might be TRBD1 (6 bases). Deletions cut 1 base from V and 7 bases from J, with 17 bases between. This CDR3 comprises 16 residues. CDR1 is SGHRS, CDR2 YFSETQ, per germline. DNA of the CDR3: TGCGCCAGCAGCTTGAGTGTCCAGGGGACGGGTGAAAAACTGTTTTTT. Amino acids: CASSLSVQGTGEKLFF.

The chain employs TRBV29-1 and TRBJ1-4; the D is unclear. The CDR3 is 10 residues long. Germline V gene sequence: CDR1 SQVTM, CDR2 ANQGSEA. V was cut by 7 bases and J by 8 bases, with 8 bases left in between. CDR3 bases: TGCAGCGCACGGTCCGAAAAACTGTTTTTT. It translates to CSARSEKLFF. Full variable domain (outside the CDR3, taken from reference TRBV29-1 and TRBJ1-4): SAVISQKPSRDICQRGTSLTIQCQVDSQVTMMFWYRQQPGQSLTLIATANQGSEATYESGFVIDKFPISRPNLTFSTLTVSNMSPEDSSIYLCSARSEKLFFGSGTQLSVL.